This passage covers 8 T cell receptor beta chains from one sample sequenced in a study of blood T cell repertoires in COVID-19. This table comes from immunoSEQ multiplex PCR, and its TCRdb copy is limited to in-frame clones, with some not included. The sample has about 55,000 clones; approximately 90% are singletons. Material: peripheral blood. These receptors all come from a man older than 75 with acute or convalescent COVID-19.

This chain joins TRBV11-1 and TRBJ1-1; 8 positions match TRBD1. V lost 4 bases to trimming and J lost 4 bases; unmatched junction nucleotides: 5. Germline assignment: CDR1 SGHAT and CDR2 FQDESV (reference sequence). This CDR3 has 14 residues. CDR3 nucleotide sequence: TGTGCCAGCAGCTCACAGGGGGTTGGCACTGAAGCTTTCTTT. It translates to CASSSQGVGTEAFF.

The CDR3 region is CASSDSPLEGSPLHF. The CDR3 bases are TGTGCCAGCAGTGACTCTCCCCTAGAGGGTTCACCCCTCCACTTT. The chain has TRBV6-4 and TRBJ1-6; D is undetermined. This CDR3 region has 15 residues. Trimming pared 0 bases from V and 9 bases from J, leaving 12 bases between. Looked up from germline, CDR1 is MRHNA and CDR2 is SNTAGT.

This chain links TRBV19 with TRBJ1-5; 9 nucleotides agree with TRBD1. Losses at the gene ends were 8 bases for V and 2 bases for J; bases not matched to a gene: 4. There are 14 residues in the CDR3. Germline V gene lookup returns CDR1 LNHDA and CDR2 SQIVND (reference sequence). This CDR3 reads CASGRTGGNQPQHF. The DNA of the CDR3 is TGTGCCAGTGGTAGGACAGGGGGCAATCAGCCCCAGCATTTT.

CDR3 sequence reads: CASSPSGGIHEQYF. The CDR3 DNA reads TGTGCCAGCAGCCCCTCCGGAGGTATCCACGAGCAGTACTTC. The J gene is TRBJ2-7, the V gene TRBV7-9; a possible D gene is TRBD2 (5 bases). V was clipped by 5 bases and J by 5 bases, with 16 bases between them. Germline values: CDR1 SEHNR, CDR2 FQNEAQ (reference sequence). This CDR3 contains 14 residues.

The rearrangement links TRBV5-4 to TRBJ2-1; D is undetermined. Trimming stripped 1 base from V and 0 bases from J, with 8 bases between. This CDR3 is built from 15 residues. Germline assignment: CDR1 SGHNT and CDR2 YYREEE (reference sequence). The CDR3 DNA sequence: TGTGCCAGCAGCTTGACTGCAAGCTCCTACAATGAGCAGTTCTTC. Protein sequence: CASSLTASSYNEQFF.

V and J are TRBV28 and TRBJ1-5, with 7 bases fitting TRBD1. Germline V lookup: CDR1 MDHEN, CDR2 SYDVKM. The CDR3 has 14 amino acids. V was pared by 3 bases and J by 6 bases, with 5 bases of the junction left unmatched. Here the CDR3 DNA reads TGTGCCAGCAGTTTGGGGACAGTTCTTCAGCCCCAGCATTTT. Translation: CASSLGTVLQPQHF.

The chain recombines TRBV28 with TRBJ2-3; maybe TRBD2 (7 bases). V was cut by 6 bases and J by 5 bases, with 15 bases left in between. Germline loops: CDR1 MDHEN, CDR2 SYDVKM. The CDR3 spans 14 residues. CDR3 sequence (DNA): TGTGCCAGCAGGCGTGGGGGGGCGGTAGATACGCAGTATTTT. It encodes CASRRGGAVDTQYF.

The chain couples TRBV7-8 to TRBJ1-2, with TRBD1 matching 8 bases. Looked up from germline, CDR1 is SGHVS and CDR2 is FQNEAQ. The V and J ends lost 3 bases and 9 bases, in that order; junction bases with no gene match: 9. The CDR3 spans 14 residues. CDR3 nucleotide sequence: TGTGCCAGCAGCTTCGGGACAGGAGCGTTTCGCTACACCTTC. This gives the protein CASSFGTGAFRYTF.